This T cell receptor (beta chain) was found in a study of blood T cell repertoires in COVID-19. Per the original data handling: Cell counts per sample came from amplifying reference gene primers. The data were produced by immunoSEQ multiplex PCR, yet TCRdb's version contains in-frame clones alone and is incomplete. That table supplies the V and J calls and clone size; D and trimming were determined from the DNA. The repertoire holds hundreds of thousands of clones, 89% seen once, with less than 2% in the top ten. Enrolled during active infection, Seattle patients were then followed longitudinally. The origin of this receptor is a woman in her 30s with COVID-19, enrolled during active disease. The sequenced material came from peripheral blood.

The CDR3: CASSPWGGSGNTIYF. CDR3 bases: TGTGCCAGCAGCCCGTGGGGGGGCTCTGGAAACACCATATATTTT. The chain recombines TRBV4-2 with TRBJ1-3, with D perhaps matching TRBD1 (5 bases). CDR1 is LGHNA, CDR2 YNFKEQ, per germline. CDR3 length equals 15 residues. Trimming cost V 4 bases and J 0 bases, with 10 bases left between them.